Reported below is one T cell receptor (beta chain). V shed 6 bases, J shed 5 bases, and the junction held 8 bases outside the gene matches. CDR3 length: 15 residues. Germline CDR1 is MDHEN and CDR2 is SYDVKM. The protocol was immunoSEQ multiplex PCR, while the TCRdb copy is restricted to in-frame clones and leaves out a portion. Of 200,000 to 250,000 clones in the sample, roughly four fifths are singletons; the top ten hold 6.5% to 9%. This specimen belongs to a study of blood T cell repertoires in COVID-19. Study information: COVID-19 samples from acute and convalescent phases originated in the United States, Italy and Spain. Sources were T cells, B-cell-depleted T cells, or PBMCs; the material itself was cDNA or gDNA.

The sample was peripheral blood. This chain links TRBV28 with TRBJ2-7, with TRBD1 identical over 12 bases. The sequence was collected from a woman aged 50 to 65 with active or convalescent COVID-19. CDR3 sequence reads: CASRPGTGGIHEQYF. DNA of the CDR3: TGTGCCAGCAGACCGGGGACAGGGGGCATCCACGAGCAGTACTTC.